A selection of T cell receptor beta chains follows, all from one sample in a study of identical twins. TCRdb re-called the 5' RACE reads with MiXCR, one entry per CDR3 protein. The sample carries about 520,000 distinct CDR3 sequences, approximately 22% recorded once. Separately, the same data were catalogued under a study of T cells expressing NK-cell markers.

The source material was CD4+ T cells sorted from blood. Receptors were obtained from a woman under 30 in good health. Both conserved end residues are part of each CDR3. Fields, in order: J gene, V gene, D gene, clone size, CDR3 DNA, CDR3 protein. D genes are given only for firm matches. For some rows the clone size is stated as once, few or many, or as a class when expanded; others skip it.

J gene: TRBJ2-5
V gene: TRBV4-3
D gene: TRBD2
clone size: few
CDR3 DNA: TGCGCCAGCAGCCAAGATGGTATTAGCGGGAGCGGAGAGACCCAGTACTTC
CDR3 protein: CASSQDGISGSGETQYF

J gene: TRBJ2-3
V gene: TRBV13
D gene: TRBD2
clone size: few
CDR3 DNA: TGTGCCAGCAGTCAGAGCGGGAGAGGGACCACAGATACGCAGTATTTT
CDR3 protein: CASSQSGRGTTDTQYF

J gene: TRBJ1-1
V gene: TRBV20-1
D gene: -
clone size: -
CDR3 DNA: TGCAGTGCGAGGGGGGGGGAAACGGACACTGAAGCTTTCTTT
CDR3 protein: CSARGGETDTEAFF

J gene: TRBJ1-1
V gene: TRBV20-1
D gene: -
clone size: -
CDR3 DNA: TGCAGTGCTAGGAGGGCCTCCACTGAAGCTTTCTTT
CDR3 protein: CSARRASTEAFF

J gene: TRBJ1-1
V gene: TRBV7-2
D gene: -
clone size: -
CDR3 DNA: TGTGCCAGCAGCGCTCACAGGGAGTCAGCTTTCTTT
CDR3 protein: CASSAHRESAFF

J gene: TRBJ2-2
V gene: TRBV5-1
D gene: -
clone size: -
CDR3 DNA: TGCGCCAGCAGCTTTCTGGGAAAGAACACCGGGGAGCTGTTTTTT
CDR3 protein: CASSFLGKNTGELFF

J gene: TRBJ2-7
V gene: TRBV5-5
D gene: TRBD2
clone size: -
CDR3 DNA: TGTGCCAGCAGCTGGGTCTCGGGACTAGCGGGGAACTACGAGCAGTACTTC
CDR3 protein: CASSWVSGLAGNYEQYF

J gene: TRBJ2-7
V gene: TRBV7-9
D gene: TRBD2
clone size: -
CDR3 DNA: TGTGCCAGCAGCCCCAGACTAGCGCAATCCTACGAGCAGTACTTC
CDR3 protein: CASSPRLAQSYEQYF

J gene: TRBJ2-7
V gene: TRBV20-1
D gene: TRBD2
clone size: few
CDR3 DNA: TGCAGTGCTAGAGTTGTAGCGGGAGGTGGGGAGCAGTACTTC
CDR3 protein: CSARVVAGGGEQYF

J gene: TRBJ2-3
V gene: TRBV20-1
D gene: -
clone size: -
CDR3 DNA: TGCGGGGGGGGCGTCACAGATACGCAGTATTTT
CDR3 protein: CGGGVTDTQYF

J gene: TRBJ2-3
V gene: TRBV20-1
D gene: TRBD2
clone size: many
CDR3 DNA: TGCAGTGCTAGATCCGGGAGGGGCACAGATACGCAGTATTTT
CDR3 protein: CSARSGRGTDTQYF

J gene: TRBJ1-3
V gene: TRBV5-1
D gene: -
clone size: few
CDR3 DNA: TGCGCCAGCAGCTTGGATCCCTTAGTGGACACCATATATTTT
CDR3 protein: CASSLDPLVDTIYF

J gene: TRBJ2-1
V gene: TRBV28
D gene: TRBD2
clone size: few
CDR3 DNA: TGTGCCATCCAGGGAGCGGGGAGCTTCTACAATGAGCAGTTCTTC
CDR3 protein: CAIQGAGSFYNEQFF

J gene: TRBJ1-4
V gene: TRBV20-1
D gene: -
clone size: few
CDR3 DNA: TGCAGTGCCCCGACAGCAACTAATGAAAAACTGTTTTTT
CDR3 protein: CSAPTATNEKLFF

J gene: TRBJ2-7
V gene: TRBV20-1
D gene: TRBD2
clone size: -
CDR3 DNA: TGCAGTCCCGGGACTAGCGACTTCTACGAGCAGTACTTC
CDR3 protein: CSPGTSDFYEQYF

J gene: TRBJ1-1
V gene: TRBV12-3/TRBV12-4
D gene: -
clone size: few
CDR3 DNA: TGTGCCAGCAGTTTTTTTCGGAACACTGAAGCTTTCTTT
CDR3 protein: CASSFFRNTEAFF

J gene: TRBJ2-5
V gene: TRBV20-1
D gene: -
clone size: few
CDR3 DNA: TGCAGTGCTAGAGTCGGGGGGCGAGGTCAAGAGACCCAGTACTTC
CDR3 protein: CSARVGGRGQETQYF

J gene: TRBJ1-6
V gene: TRBV6-5
D gene: -
clone size: few
CDR3 DNA: TGTGCCAGCAGTTATTTCAGGGTTAATTCACCCCTCCACTTT
CDR3 protein: CASSYFRVNSPLHF

J gene: TRBJ2-3
V gene: TRBV5-6
D gene: -
clone size: few
CDR3 DNA: TGTGCCAGCAGCTTGGATCCCGGAATTACAGATACGCAGTATTTT
CDR3 protein: CASSLDPGITDTQYF

J gene: TRBJ2-1
V gene: TRBV6-6
D gene: -
clone size: -
CDR3 DNA: TGTGCCAGCAGTTACTTCATTTATGAGCAGTTCTTC
CDR3 protein: CASSYFIYEQFF

J gene: TRBJ2-3
V gene: TRBV20-1
D gene: -
clone size: -
CDR3 DNA: TGCAGTGCGGGGATGGGGGCTAGCACAGATACGCAGTATTTT
CDR3 protein: CSAGMGASTDTQYF

J gene: TRBJ2-5
V gene: TRBV6-5
D gene: -
clone size: few
CDR3 DNA: TGTGCCAGCAGTTACTCGAGGCAGGAAGAGACCCAGTACTTC
CDR3 protein: CASSYSRQEETQYF

J gene: TRBJ2-1
V gene: TRBV5-1
D gene: -
clone size: few
CDR3 DNA: TGCGCCAGCATCCGACAGGCTGGCTCCTACAATGAGCAGTTCTTC
CDR3 protein: CASIRQAGSYNEQFF

J gene: TRBJ2-3
V gene: TRBV9
D gene: -
clone size: few
CDR3 DNA: TGTGCCAGCAGCCCTCACCAGGGGTCCTCAGATACGCAGTATTTT
CDR3 protein: CASSPHQGSSDTQYF

J gene: TRBJ1-1
V gene: TRBV12-3/TRBV12-4
D gene: -
clone size: -
CDR3 DNA: TGTGCCAGCAGTTTCATTCGGGGCACTGAAGCTTTCTTT
CDR3 protein: CASSFIRGTEAFF

J gene: TRBJ2-1
V gene: TRBV6-2/TRBV6-3
D gene: -
clone size: -
CDR3 DNA: TGTGCCAGCAGTTACTCGATGCGGGACGGTAATGAGCAGTTCTTC
CDR3 protein: CASSYSMRDGNEQFF

J gene: TRBJ2-1
V gene: TRBV6-5
D gene: TRBD2
clone size: few
CDR3 DNA: TGTGCCAGCAGTTATCGTCCGGGGGGGAACAATGAGCAGTTCTTC
CDR3 protein: CASSYRPGGNNEQFF

J gene: TRBJ2-7
V gene: TRBV7-2
D gene: -
clone size: many
CDR3 DNA: TGTGCCAGCCAACAGAGGGGCGAGCAGTACTTC
CDR3 protein: CASQQRGEQYF

J gene: TRBJ1-1
V gene: TRBV29-1
D gene: -
clone size: few
CDR3 DNA: TGCAGCGCTAGGGCGCAGGGTGGGAACACTGAAGCTTTCTTT
CDR3 protein: CSARAQGGNTEAFF

J gene: TRBJ2-1
V gene: TRBV10-3
D gene: -
clone size: -
CDR3 DNA: TGTGCCATCAGTGCAGTGGAGCGGGCCCGAAGGAATGAGCAGTTCTTC
CDR3 protein: CAISAVERARRNEQFF

J gene: TRBJ2-3
V gene: TRBV13
D gene: -
clone size: -
CDR3 DNA: TGTGCCAGCAGCATTTCTCAGGGTACGCAGTATTTT
CDR3 protein: CASSISQGTQYF

J gene: TRBJ2-7
V gene: TRBV6-1
D gene: -
clone size: -
CDR3 DNA: TGTGCCAGCAGACCTCGTCCGGGATACGACGAGCAGTACTTC
CDR3 protein: CASRPRPGYDEQYF

J gene: TRBJ1-4
V gene: TRBV5-1
D gene: -
clone size: many
CDR3 DNA: TGCGCCAGCAGCAGGGGGGACGAAAAACTGTTTTTT
CDR3 protein: CASSRGDEKLFF

J gene: TRBJ2-5
V gene: TRBV3-1
D gene: -
clone size: few
CDR3 DNA: TGTGCCAGCAGCCAAGATGTTGGACAGATCAAGCAGGGGACCCAGTACTTC
CDR3 protein: CASSQDVGQIKQGTQYF

J gene: TRBJ2-7
V gene: TRBV20-1
D gene: TRBD2
clone size: few
CDR3 DNA: TGCAGTGCTAGACTTGGGGGCGGGGGGGCCTACGAGCAGTACTTC
CDR3 protein: CSARLGGGGAYEQYF

J gene: TRBJ2-7
V gene: TRBV7-2
D gene: TRBD2
clone size: -
CDR3 DNA: TGTGCCAGCAGCTTACGAAGCGGGAGCTACGAGCAGTACTTC
CDR3 protein: CASSLRSGSYEQYF

J gene: TRBJ1-5
V gene: TRBV24-1
D gene: -
clone size: many
CDR3 DNA: TGTGCCACCATAAGCATGGGGAATGAGATCGCAAATCAGCCCCAGCATTTT
CDR3 protein: CATISMGNEIANQPQHF

J gene: TRBJ2-1
V gene: TRBV20-1
D gene: -
clone size: few
CDR3 DNA: TGCAGTGCTAGAGTGGGCAGCCCAAGGTCCTACAATGAGCAGTTCTTC
CDR3 protein: CSARVGSPRSYNEQFF

J gene: TRBJ2-1
V gene: TRBV6-1
D gene: -
clone size: -
CDR3 DNA: TGTGCCAGCAGCCCTATCCCTGGAGGGGGGAATGAGCAGTTCTTC
CDR3 protein: CASSPIPGGGNEQFF

J gene: TRBJ2-1
V gene: TRBV5-5
D gene: -
clone size: -
CDR3 DNA: TGTGCCAGCAGCTTGGGTGGGGTTACGGGAGTGTACTTCTTC
CDR3 protein: CASSLGGVTGVYFF

J gene: TRBJ2-1
V gene: TRBV9
D gene: TRBD2
clone size: few
CDR3 DNA: TGTGCCAGCAGCGTAGCGGGGGGGCAAAGTGAGCAGTTCTTC
CDR3 protein: CASSVAGGQSEQFF